A single T cell receptor (beta chain) is shown here with its context. TCRdb re-derived calls from the RT-PCR reads in MiXCR, one entry per CDR3 protein. The table shows 250,000 to 350,000 distinct CDR3 sequences, with over 20% occurring only once. The source of the sample is a study of response to subunit inactivated influenza vaccine. CDR1 and CDR2 from the germline V gene are MNHEY and SMNVEV (reference sequence). V was clipped by 5 bases and J by 1 base, with 17 bases between them. The CDR3 is made up of 16 amino acids. The sequence was collected from a man between 50 and 75 years old who received an inactivated influenza vaccine. The chain recombines TRBV27 with TRBJ1-1, with D tentatively TRBD1 (5 bases). Source: PBMCs from blood, taken about 20 months after vaccination. The CDR3 DNA follows: TGTGCCAGCAGTCCGACAGCCGGGCCGGGGAACACTGAAGCTTTCTTT. This codes for CASSPTAGPGNTEAFF.